These 2 T cell receptor beta chains were sequenced from one sample in a study of T cell changes during pregnancy in multiple sclerosis. Only in-frame clones appear in the TCRdb table, and some are missing; sequencing was by immunoSEQ multiplex PCR. The sample has tens of thousands of clones; around 90% are singletons. The sequences come from CD4+ T cells from peripheral blood mononuclear cells, collected in the third trimester of pregnancy. These TCRs come from a female donor with multiple sclerosis, enrolled in a pregnancy study.

This clone was recorded once. The genes are TRBV19 and TRBJ1-6; 7 bases line up with TRBD1. The CDR3 loop spans 19 amino acids. V dropped 3 bases and J dropped 0; count of bases not matched to a gene: 11. CDR1 and CDR2 from the germline V gene are LNHDA and SQIVND (reference sequence). The DNA of the CDR3 is TGTGCCAGTAGTATTAGGGGGCTGGCGAGGAGCTCCTATAATTCACCCCTCCACTTT. Translation gives CASSIRGLARSSYNSPLHF.

The chain has TRBV7-2 and TRBJ2-1, with TRBD2 identical over 11 bases. CDR3 length: 18 residues. Germline V CDR1 and CDR2: SGHTA, FQGNSA. V lost 5 bases to trimming and J lost 0 bases; unmatched junction nucleotides: 9. The CDR3 is CASSPETSGVRSYNEQFF. The CDR3 region has the DNA TGTGCCAGCAGCCCCGAGACTAGCGGGGTTCGCTCCTACAATGAGCAGTTCTTC.